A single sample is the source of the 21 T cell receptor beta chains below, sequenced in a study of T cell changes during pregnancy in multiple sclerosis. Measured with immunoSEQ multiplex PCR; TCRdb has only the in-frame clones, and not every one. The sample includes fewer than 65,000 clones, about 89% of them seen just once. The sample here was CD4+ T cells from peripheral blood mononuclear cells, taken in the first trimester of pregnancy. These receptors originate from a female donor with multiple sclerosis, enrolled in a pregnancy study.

The chain's CDR3 is CASTPSGGPRPEQYF. The CDR3 region has the DNA TGTGCCAGCACTCCATCAGGGGGTCCCCGTCCGGAGCAGTACTTC. The chain is built from TRBV25-1 and TRBJ2-7, with 7 bases lining up with TRBD1. The CDR3 has 15 residues. The junction had 16 bases not matched to a gene; V was cut back by 7 bases and J by 7 bases. Germline CDR1 is MGHDK and CDR2 is SYGVNS.

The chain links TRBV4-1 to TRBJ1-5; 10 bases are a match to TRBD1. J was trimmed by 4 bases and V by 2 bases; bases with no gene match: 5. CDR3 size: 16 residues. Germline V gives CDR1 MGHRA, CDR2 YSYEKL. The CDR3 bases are TGCGCCAGCAGCCAAAGACAGGGGGCTGGTAATCAGCCCCAGCATTTT. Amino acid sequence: CASSQRQGAGNQPQHF.

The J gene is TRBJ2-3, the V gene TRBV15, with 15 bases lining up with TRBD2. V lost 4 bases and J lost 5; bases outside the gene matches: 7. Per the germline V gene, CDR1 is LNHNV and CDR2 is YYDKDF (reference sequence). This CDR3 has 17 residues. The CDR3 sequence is CATSTGLAGGLVDTQYF. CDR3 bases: TGTGCCACCAGCACTGGACTAGCGGGGGGGCTAGTAGATACGCAGTATTTT.

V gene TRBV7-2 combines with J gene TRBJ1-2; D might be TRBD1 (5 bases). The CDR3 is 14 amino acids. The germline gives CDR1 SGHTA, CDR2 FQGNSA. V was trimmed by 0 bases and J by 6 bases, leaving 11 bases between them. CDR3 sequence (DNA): TGTGCCAGCAGCTTAGCCCCAGGGCTCGATGGCTACACCTTC. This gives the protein CASSLAPGLDGYTF.

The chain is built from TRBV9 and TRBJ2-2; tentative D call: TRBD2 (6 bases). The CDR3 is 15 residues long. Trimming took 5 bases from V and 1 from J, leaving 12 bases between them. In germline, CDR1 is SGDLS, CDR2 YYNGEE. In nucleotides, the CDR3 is TGTGCCAGCAGAGGAGGGGCCTTGAACACCGGGGAGCTGTTTTTT. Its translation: CASRGGALNTGELFF.

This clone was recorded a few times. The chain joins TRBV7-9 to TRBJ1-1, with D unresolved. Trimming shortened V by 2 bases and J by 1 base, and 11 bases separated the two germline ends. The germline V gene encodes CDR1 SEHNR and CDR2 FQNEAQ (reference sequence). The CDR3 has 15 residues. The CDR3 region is CASSLNPSGNTEAFF. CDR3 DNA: TGTGCCAGCAGCTTAAATCCATCAGGGAACACTGAAGCTTTCTTT. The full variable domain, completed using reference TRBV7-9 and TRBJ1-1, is DTGVSQNPRHKITKRGQNVTFRCDPISEHNRLYWYRQTLGQGPEFLTYFQNEAQLEKSRLLSDRFSAERPKGSFSTLEIQRTEQGDSAMYLCASSLNPSGNTEAFFGQGTRLTVV.

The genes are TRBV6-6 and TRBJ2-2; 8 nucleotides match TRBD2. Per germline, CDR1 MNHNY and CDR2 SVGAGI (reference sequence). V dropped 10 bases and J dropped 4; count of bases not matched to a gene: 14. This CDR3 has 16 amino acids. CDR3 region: CATTKERGGSTGELFF. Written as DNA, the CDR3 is TGTGCCACAACGAAAGAGCGCGGGGGGTCCACCGGGGAGCTGTTTTTT.

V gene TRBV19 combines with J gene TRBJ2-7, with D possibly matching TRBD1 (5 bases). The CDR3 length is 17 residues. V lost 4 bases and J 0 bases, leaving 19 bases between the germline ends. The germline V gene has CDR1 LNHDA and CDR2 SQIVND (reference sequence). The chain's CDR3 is CASSSIPRAGNSYEQYF. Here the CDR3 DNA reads TGTGCCAGTAGTAGTATACCACGTGCAGGGAACTCCTACGAGCAGTACTTC.

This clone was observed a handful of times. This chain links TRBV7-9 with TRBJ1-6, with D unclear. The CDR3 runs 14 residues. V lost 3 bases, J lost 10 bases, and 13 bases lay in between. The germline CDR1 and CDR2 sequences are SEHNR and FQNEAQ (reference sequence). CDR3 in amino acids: CASSLDVSGSPLHF. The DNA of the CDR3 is TGTGCCAGCAGCTTGGACGTTTCGGGATCACCCCTCCACTTT.

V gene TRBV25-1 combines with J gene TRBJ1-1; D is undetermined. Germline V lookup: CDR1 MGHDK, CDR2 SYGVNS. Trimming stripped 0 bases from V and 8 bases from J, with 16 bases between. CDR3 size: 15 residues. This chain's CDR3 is CASSEYIMEETEAFF. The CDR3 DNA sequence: TGTGCCAGCAGTGAATATATAATGGAGGAGACGGAAGCTTTCTTT.

This CDR3 is CASSLSGGPGNTIYF. The CDR3 DNA is TGTGCCAGCAGCTTATCGGGGGGACCCGGAAACACCATATATTTT. The chain employs TRBV7-3 and TRBJ1-3, with D perhaps matching TRBD1 (5 bases). The CDR3 loop spans 15 amino acids. Germline V gives CDR1 SGHTA, CDR2 FQGTGA. V dropped 2 bases and J dropped 4 bases, with 12 bases sitting between them.

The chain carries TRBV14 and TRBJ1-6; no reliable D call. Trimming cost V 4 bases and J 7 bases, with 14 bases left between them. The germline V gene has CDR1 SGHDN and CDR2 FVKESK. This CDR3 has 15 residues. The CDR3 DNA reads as TGTGCCAGCAGCCCTCCGGCCCCGGGGAATTCACCCCTCCACTTT. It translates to CASSPPAPGNSPLHF.

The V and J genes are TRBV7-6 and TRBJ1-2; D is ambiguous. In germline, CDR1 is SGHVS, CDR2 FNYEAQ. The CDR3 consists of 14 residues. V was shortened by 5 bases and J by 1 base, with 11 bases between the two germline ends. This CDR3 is CASSPETFNYGYTF. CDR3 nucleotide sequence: TGTGCCAGCAGCCCCGAGACTTTTAACTATGGCTACACCTTC. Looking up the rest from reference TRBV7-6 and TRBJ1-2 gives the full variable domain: GAGVSQSPRYKVTKRGQDVALRCDPISGHVSLYWYRQALGQGPEFLTYFNYEAQQDKSGLPNDRFSAERPEGSISTLTIQRTEQRDSAMYRCASSPETFNYGYTFGSGTRLTVV.

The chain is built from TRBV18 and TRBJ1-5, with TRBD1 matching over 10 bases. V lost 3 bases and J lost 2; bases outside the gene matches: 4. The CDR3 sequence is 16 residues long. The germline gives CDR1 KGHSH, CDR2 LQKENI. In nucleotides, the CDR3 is TGTGCCAGCTCACCCGAGGGGACAGGGGGCAATCAGCCCCAGCATTTT. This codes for CASSPEGTGGNQPQHF.

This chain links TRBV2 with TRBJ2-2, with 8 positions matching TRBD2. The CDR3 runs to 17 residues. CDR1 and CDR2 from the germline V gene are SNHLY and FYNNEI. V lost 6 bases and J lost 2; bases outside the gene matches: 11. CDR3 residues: CASRLLAVLINTGELFF. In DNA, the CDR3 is TGTGCCAGCAGGCTACTAGCGGTCCTAATCAACACCGGGGAGCTGTTTTTT. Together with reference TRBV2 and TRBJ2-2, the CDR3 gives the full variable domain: EPEVTQTPSHQVTQMGQEVILRCVPISNHLYFYWYRQILGQKVEFLVSFYNNEISEKSEIFDDQFSVERPDGSNFTLKIRSTKLEDSAMYFCASRLLAVLINTGELFFGEGSRLTVL.

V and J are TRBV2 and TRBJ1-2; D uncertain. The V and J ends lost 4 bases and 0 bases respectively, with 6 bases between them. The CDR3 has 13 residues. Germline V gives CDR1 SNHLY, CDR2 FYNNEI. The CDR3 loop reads CASSASANYGYTF. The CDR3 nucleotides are TGTGCCAGCAGTGCTTCAGCTAACTATGGCTACACCTTC.

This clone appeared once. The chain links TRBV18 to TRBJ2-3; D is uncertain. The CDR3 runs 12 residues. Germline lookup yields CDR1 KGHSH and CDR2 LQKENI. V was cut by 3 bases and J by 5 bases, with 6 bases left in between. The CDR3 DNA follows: TGTGCCAGCTCACCCCGCGGAGATACGCAGTATTTT. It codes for CASSPRGDTQYF.

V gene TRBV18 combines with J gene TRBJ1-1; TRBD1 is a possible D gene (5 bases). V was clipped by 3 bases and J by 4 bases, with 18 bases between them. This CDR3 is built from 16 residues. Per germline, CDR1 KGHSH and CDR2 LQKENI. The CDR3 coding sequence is TGTGCCAGCTCACCGCGTGTGGACAAGGGTTTCACTGAAGCTTTCTTT. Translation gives CASSPRVDKGFTEAFF.

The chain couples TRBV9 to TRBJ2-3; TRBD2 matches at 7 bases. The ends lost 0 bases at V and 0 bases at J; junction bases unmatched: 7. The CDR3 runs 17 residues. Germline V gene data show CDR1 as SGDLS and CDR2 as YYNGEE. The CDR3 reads CASSVGERGTSTDTQYF. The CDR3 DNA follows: TGTGCCAGCAGCGTAGGCGAGCGGGGTACTAGCACAGATACGCAGTATTTT.

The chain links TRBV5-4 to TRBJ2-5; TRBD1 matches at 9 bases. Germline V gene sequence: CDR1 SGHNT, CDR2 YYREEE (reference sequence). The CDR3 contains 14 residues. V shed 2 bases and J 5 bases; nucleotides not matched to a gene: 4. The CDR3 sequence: CASSLGTGPETQYF. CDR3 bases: TGTGCCAGCAGCTTAGGGACAGGGCCGGAGACCCAGTACTTC.

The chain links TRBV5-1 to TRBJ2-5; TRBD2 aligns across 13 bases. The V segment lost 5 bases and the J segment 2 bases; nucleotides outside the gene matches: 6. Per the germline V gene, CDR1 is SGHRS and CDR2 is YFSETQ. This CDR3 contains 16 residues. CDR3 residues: CASSTTSGGSQETQYF. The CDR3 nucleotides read TGCGCCAGCAGTACGACTAGCGGGGGGTCACAAGAGACCCAGTACTTC.